The source of this T cell receptor beta chain is a study of CD8+CD57+ T cells in acquired aplastic anemia listed by TCRdb under 2018. Background on the whole study: Extracted DNA from sorted CD4+ and CD8+ cells averaged about 2.9 ug, ranging from roughly 0.19 to 27.4 ug. An average of about 10 million reads for CD4+ cells and around 11 million reads for CD8+ cells was obtained from healthy donor samples.

Points the paper makes about the study in general: Patients and healthy controls showed no significant difference in CD8+ Simpson's diversity (P=0.060). Although twenty-nine CD8+ CDR3 sequences were shared by patients and controls, these sequences appeared highly expressed in patients and within the immunodominant clones of patients.

The germline ends are 9 bases apart after V is trimmed by 3 bases and J by 3 bases. The CDR3 numbers 13 residues from cysteine through phenylalanine. Only CDR3 DNA is held: 39 bases, read in frame from base 1. According to the germline V gene, CDR1 reads SGHTA and CDR2 reads FQGNSA. This clonotype was seen repeatedly, ten times or more. What antigen it recognizes has not been identified. No much larger clone exists at a distance of one base, and base qualities are not known. Genomic DNA was used as template for profiling of TCR beta VDJ combinations and CDR3 sequences. An Illumina HiSeq 2000 was used for TCR repertoire sequencing. On the authors' methods: TRBV/TRBJ rearrangement plots, CDR3 size and DJ length profiles, and Simpson's diversity index were used to assess repertoires. The most abundant DNA sequence in the deep sequencing data was taken as the immunodominant clone. CDR3 amino acid sequences were screened for sharing across subjects and compared with published repertoires and the VDJdb database. The public sequencing data were trimmed at Q25 with fastp and processed into clonotypes with MiXCR by TCRdb, which kept only in-frame beta chains. A single entry per CDR3 protein holds the most common genes and DNA from its merged rows. The V and J calls were determined by TCRdb, not by the authors. This sample comprises some 220,000 distinct CDR3 sequences, approximately 35% of them detected only once. The ten biggest clones cover 0.9% to 1.2% of the sample.

In the study, sorted CD4+ and CD8+ blood T cells from patients with severe aplastic anemia and from healthy subjects underwent deep sequencing of TCR repertoires. Ficoll-Paque density gradient centrifugation was used to isolate peripheral blood mononuclear cells. Before DNA was extracted, CD4+ and CD8+ T cells were sorted using either FACS or magnetic beads. Specimen: sorted CD4+, CD8+, or CD8+CD57+ T cells (not recorded which) from PBMCs. This receptor was identified in a human donor in good health, serving as a control. Recombination joined TRBV7-2 with TRBJ2-7; the D gene is unclear. CDR3 protein: CASSFSPNYEQYF. The nucleotide sequence reads TGTGCCAGCAGCTTTTCCCCAAACTACGAGCAGTACTTC.